This note documents a single TCR beta chain sequence. Antigen: not known. These data come from a study of siplizumab effects on memory and regulatory T cells. Assay: immunoSEQ multiplex PCR; the TCRdb copy retains only in-frame clones and omits some. The sample consists of about 50,000 clones, 93% of them appearing once. The V end lost 3 bases, the J end lost 1 base, and 8 bases lay between the germline ends. Germline V CDR1 and CDR2: MRHNA, SNTAGT. CDR3 size: 14 residues. Regarding the study as a whole: The alloreactive clones that mapped to unstimulated subsets made up only a minor fraction.

The clonotype was recovered from a human donor in good health. The source material was CD8+ T cells sorted from blood. The V gene is TRBV6-4, the J gene TRBJ2-3; TRBD2 is a possible D gene (6 bases). The chain's CDR3 is CASSELAGTDTQYF. For the CDR3, the DNA is TGTGCCAGCAGTGAGTTAGCGGGCACAGATACGCAGTATTTT.